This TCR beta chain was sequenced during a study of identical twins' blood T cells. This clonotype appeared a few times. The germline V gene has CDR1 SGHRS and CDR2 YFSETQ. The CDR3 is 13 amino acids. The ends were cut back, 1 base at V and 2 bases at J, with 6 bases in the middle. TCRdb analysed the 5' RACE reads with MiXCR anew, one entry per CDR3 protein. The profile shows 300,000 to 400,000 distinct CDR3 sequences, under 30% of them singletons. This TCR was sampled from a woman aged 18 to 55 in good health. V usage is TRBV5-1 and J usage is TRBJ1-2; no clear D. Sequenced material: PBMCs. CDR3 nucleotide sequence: TGCGCCAGCAGCTTGTCTATGAACTATGGCTACACCTTC. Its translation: CASSLSMNYGYTF.